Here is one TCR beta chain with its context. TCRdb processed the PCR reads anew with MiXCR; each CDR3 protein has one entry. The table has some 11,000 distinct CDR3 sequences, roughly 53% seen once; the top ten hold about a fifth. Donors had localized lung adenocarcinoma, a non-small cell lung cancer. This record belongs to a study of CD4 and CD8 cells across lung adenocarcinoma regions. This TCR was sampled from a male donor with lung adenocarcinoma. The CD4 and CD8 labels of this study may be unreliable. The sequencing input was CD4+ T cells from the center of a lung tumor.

CDR3 amino acids: CASSETSGGPDIQYF. The CDR3 region has the DNA TGTGCCAGCAGTGAGACTAGCGGGGGGCCAGATATTCAGTACTTC. The chain is built from TRBV6-1 and TRBJ2-4, with TRBD2 matching over 13 bases. There are 15 residues in the CDR3. From germline, CDR1 is MNHNS and CDR2 SASEGT. V lost 3 bases, J lost 10 bases, and 6 bases stayed unmatched.